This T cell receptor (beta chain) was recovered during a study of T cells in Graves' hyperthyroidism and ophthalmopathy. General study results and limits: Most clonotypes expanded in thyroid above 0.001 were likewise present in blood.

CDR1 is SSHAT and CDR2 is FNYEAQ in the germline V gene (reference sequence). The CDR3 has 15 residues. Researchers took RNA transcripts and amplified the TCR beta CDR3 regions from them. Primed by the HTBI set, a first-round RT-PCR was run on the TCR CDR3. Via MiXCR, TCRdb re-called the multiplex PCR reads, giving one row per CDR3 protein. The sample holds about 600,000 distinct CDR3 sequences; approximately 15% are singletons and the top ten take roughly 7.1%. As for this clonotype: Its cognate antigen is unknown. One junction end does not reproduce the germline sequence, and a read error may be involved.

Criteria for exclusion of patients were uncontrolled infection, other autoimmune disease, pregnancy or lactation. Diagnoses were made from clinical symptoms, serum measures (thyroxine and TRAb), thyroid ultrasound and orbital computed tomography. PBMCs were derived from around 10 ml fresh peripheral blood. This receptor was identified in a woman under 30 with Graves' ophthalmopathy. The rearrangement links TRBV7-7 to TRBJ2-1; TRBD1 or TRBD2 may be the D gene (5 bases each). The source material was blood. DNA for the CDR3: TGTGCTAGCAGCTCCGCTTTTGGGGGCTACAATGAGCAGTTCTTC. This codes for CASSSAFGGYNEQFF. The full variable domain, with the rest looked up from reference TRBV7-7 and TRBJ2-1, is GAGVSQSPRYKVTKRGQDVTLRCDPISSHATLYWYQQALGQGPEFLTYFNYEAQPDKSGLPSDRFSAERPEGSISTLTIQRTEQRDSAMYRCASSSAFGGYNEQFFGPGTRLTVL.